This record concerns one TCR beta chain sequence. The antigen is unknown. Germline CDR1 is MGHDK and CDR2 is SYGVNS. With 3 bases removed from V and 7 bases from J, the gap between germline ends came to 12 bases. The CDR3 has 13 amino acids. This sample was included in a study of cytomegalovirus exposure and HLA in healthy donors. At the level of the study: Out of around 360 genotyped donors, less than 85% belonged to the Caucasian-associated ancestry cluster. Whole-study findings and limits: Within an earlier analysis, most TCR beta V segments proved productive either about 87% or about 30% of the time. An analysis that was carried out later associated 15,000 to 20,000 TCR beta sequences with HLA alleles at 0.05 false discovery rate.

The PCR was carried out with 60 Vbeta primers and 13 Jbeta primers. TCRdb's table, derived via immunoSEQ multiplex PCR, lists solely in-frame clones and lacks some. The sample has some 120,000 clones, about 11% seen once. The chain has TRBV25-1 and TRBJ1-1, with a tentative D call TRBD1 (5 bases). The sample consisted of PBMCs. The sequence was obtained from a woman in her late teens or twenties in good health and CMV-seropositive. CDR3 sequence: CASSEARRGEAFF. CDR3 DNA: TGTGCCAGCAGTGAGGCCAGAAGGGGTGAAGCTTTCTTT. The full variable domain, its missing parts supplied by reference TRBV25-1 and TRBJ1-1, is EADIYQTPRYLVIGTGKKITLECSQTMGHDKMYWYQQDPGMELHLIHYSYGVNSTEKGDLSSESTVSRIRTEHFPLTLESARPSHTSQYLCASSEARRGEAFFGQGTRLTVV.